The next 10 T cell receptor beta chains were all read from a single sample in a study of cytomegalovirus exposure and HLA in healthy donors. PCR employed 60 Vbeta and 13 Jbeta primers. TCRdb's table, derived via immunoSEQ multiplex PCR, lists solely in-frame clones and lacks some. The data show about 96,000 clones, 65% to 75% seen once. The sample consisted of PBMCs. The receptors come from a woman in her seventies in good health and CMV-seropositive.

The chain joins TRBV7-2 to TRBJ2-5; TRBD1 matches at 7 bases. The CDR3 totals 16 residues. Germline trimming cut 0 bases from V and 1 base from J; bases unmatched to any gene: 5. Germline CDR1 reads SGHTA; CDR2 reads FQGNSA. CDR3 sequence reads: CASSLAGPGGQETQYF. DNA of the CDR3: TGTGCCAGCAGCTTAGCGGGTCCAGGGGGCCAAGAGACCCAGTACTTC.

V gene TRBV19 combines with J gene TRBJ1-2; no reliable D call. This CDR3 spans 16 amino acids. Deletions cut 4 bases from V and 2 bases from J, with 17 bases between. The germline gives CDR1 LNHDA, CDR2 SQIVND (reference sequence). DNA for the CDR3: TGTGCCAGTAGTACGTCCTCCCTAGTCACGAACTATGGCTACACCTTC. Translated: CASSTSSLVTNYGYTF.

The chain couples TRBV15 to TRBJ1-2, with a tentative D call TRBD1 (5 bases). Germline loops: CDR1 LNHNV, CDR2 YYDKDF (reference sequence). Trimming shortened V by 0 bases and J by 7 bases, and 9 bases separated the two germline ends. CDR3 length equals 13 residues. The CDR3 sequence: CATSRDDRSGYTF. The CDR3 DNA follows: TGTGCCACCAGCAGAGATGACAGAAGTGGCTACACCTTC.

The rearrangement uses TRBV29-1 and TRBJ2-5; possibly TRBD2 for D (5 bases). The V gene lost 8 bases and the J gene lost 7 bases, with 20 bases spanning the gap. This CDR3 has 13 residues. CDR1 and CDR2 from the germline V gene are SQVTM and ANQGSEA. CDR3 protein: CSTRTDNGGTQYF. The CDR3 DNA follows: TGCAGCACGAGGACTGACAATGGCGGGACCCAGTACTTC.

This clone has a single count. This rearrangement joins TRBV6-1 to TRBJ1-5, with D tentatively TRBD1 (5 bases). Looked up from germline, CDR1 is MNHNS and CDR2 is SASEGT. The germline V and J ends were trimmed by 3 bases and 4 bases, with 16 bases remaining between them. This CDR3 spans 16 amino acids. The chain's CDR3 is CASSDVPGQPNQPQHF. Written as DNA, the CDR3 is TGTGCCAGCAGTGATGTCCCCGGACAACCAAATCAGCCCCAGCATTTT.

The chain is built from TRBV28 and TRBJ1-2, with TRBD1 as a possible D gene (6 bases). The V end was cut by 6 bases, the J end by 0 bases, with 20 bases between. Germline CDR1 MDHEN, CDR2 SYDVKM. The CDR3 has 17 amino acids. The CDR3 is CASSLTGPSSSNYGYTF. The CDR3, as DNA: TGTGCCAGCAGCCTCACAGGGCCTTCCTCCTCTAACTATGGCTACACCTTC.

This rearrangement joins TRBV5-1 to TRBJ2-1, with no clear D. Trimming took 6 bases from V and 10 from J, leaving 20 bases between them. The CDR3 totals 14 residues. CDR1 SGHRS and CDR2 YFSETQ come from the germline V gene. The CDR3 coding sequence is TGCGCCAGCAAAATTGGCGACTTGCGAGACGAGCAGTTCTTC. Translating it yields CASKIGDLRDEQFF.

The chain has TRBV7-2 and TRBJ1-5; D unresolved. CDR3 length: 13 amino acids. The germline CDR1 and CDR2 sequences are SGHTA and FQGNSA. Trimming took off 5 bases at V and 7 bases at J, with 12 bases between the two ends. In DNA, the CDR3 is TGTGCCAGCAGCCTATCCCAGCGGCAGCCCCAGCATTTT. It codes for CASSLSQRQPQHF.

The V and J genes are TRBV7-3 and TRBJ2-1; TRBD1 agrees at 10 bases. With 5 bases clipped from V and 7 bases from J, the junction kept 5 bases outside the gene matches. The CDR3 runs to 14 residues. The germline V gene has CDR1 SGHTA and CDR2 FQGTGA. As DNA, the CDR3 is TGTGCCAGCAGCGTCCGACAGGGGGCTAATGAGCAGTTCTTC. It yields the protein CASSVRQGANEQFF. The entire variable domain, with the rest obtained from reference TRBV7-3 and TRBJ2-1, is as follows: GAGVSQTPSNKVTEKGKYVELRCDPISGHTALYWYRQSLGQGPEFLIYFQGTGAADDSGLPNDRFFAVRPEGSVSTLKIQRTERGDSAVYLCASSVRQGANEQFFGPGTRLTVL.

The rearrangement uses TRBV30 and TRBJ2-1; unclear D gene. Per germline, CDR1 GTSNPN and CDR2 SVGIG (reference sequence). This CDR3 is built from 12 residues. Between the trimmed V and J ends, which lost 4 bases and 6 bases, there was a span of 10 bases. The CDR3, as DNA: TGTGCCTGGACAAGGAGTACCAATGAGCAGTTCTTC. It is translated as CAWTRSTNEQFF.